The clone carrying this T cell receptor beta chain was counted at least ten times. This specimen comes from a study of T cells in Graves' hyperthyroidism and ophthalmopathy. The germline gives CDR1 DFQATT, CDR2 SNEGSKA (reference sequence). The CDR3 has 16 residues. The J segment lost 4 bases and the V segment lost 5 bases, leaving 13 bases of the junction unmatched. Amplification yielded TCR beta CDR3 regions, with RNA transcripts as the source. The TCR CDR3 was amplified in a first-round RT-PCR using the HTBI primer set. TCRdb re-called the multiplex PCR reads through MiXCR, storing one row per CDR3 protein. The sample has roughly 260,000 distinct CDR3 sequences, just over 14% seen once.

The V gene is TRBV20-1, the J gene TRBJ1-2, with 10 nucleotides matching TRBD1. Sequenced material: blood. This clonotype was obtained from a woman aged 40 to 50 with Graves' hyperthyroidism that later progressed to Graves' ophthalmopathy. This CDR3 is CSARKGQGTAGYGYTF. CDR3 in DNA: TGCAGTGCTCGCAAGGGACAGGGGACGGCGGGCTATGGCTACACCTTC.